This T cell receptor beta chain was sequenced during a study of technical replicates of blood from several donors (dated by TCRdb to about 2017). To note about this clone: No antigen is known for it. The sample holds no much larger clone one base away, and base qualities are not on file.

The protocol used for the library was the immunoSEQ multiplex PCR assay. Sourced from immuneACCESS, this table was stored by TCRdb with only in-frame sequences that have V and J called. A share of the clones is absent; for the studies checked, an unresolved V gene accounts for under half, and the remainder has no known explanation. This sample holds 84,000 or so clones; around 97% were observed only once. The ten largest clones represent more than 0.15% of the sample. In the germline V gene, CDR1 corresponds to SGHDT and CDR2 to YYEEEE. The CDR3 goes from the cysteine to the phenylalanine over 17 residues. The kept DNA is CDR3 alone, 51 bases in frame from the first base. V is clipped by 4 bases and J by 1 base, and the sequence between their germline boundaries is 20 bases long.

The rearrangement joined TRBV5-6 to TRBJ1-1; TRBD1 could be the D gene, as 6 bases match. The sequenced material came from T cells isolated from PBMCs. The source of this sequence is a human donor in good health. The DNA is as follows: TGTGCCAGCAGCCAATCCCTGGGGGCGGGGGCGAACACTGAAGCTTTCTTT. This translates into CASSQSLGAGANTEAFF. With all but the CDR3 taken from the reference TRBV5-6 and TRBJ1-1 genes, the full variable domain is: DAGVTQSPTHLIKTRGQQVTLRCSPKSGHDTVSWYQQALGQGPQFIFQYYEEEERQRGNFPDRFSGHQFPNYSSELNVNALLLGDSALYLCASSQSLGAGANTEAFFGQGTRLTVV.